This record looks at one T cell receptor beta chain sequence and its context. Its binding antigen is unknown. No base qualities exist here, and no much larger clone lies one base off it. This specimen belongs to a study of OX40 agonist ivuxolimab in advanced cancers. Looking at the study overall: Ivuxolimab was a fully human IgG2 agonistic monoclonal antibody targeting the costimulatory receptor OX40 (CD134). Intravenous ivuxolimab was administered to patients every 2 weeks at six dose levels: 0.01, 0.1, 0.3, 1.5, 3 and 10 mg/kg. Partial responses occurred in three dose-escalation patients: two with cutaneous melanoma and one with hepatocellular carcinoma. Patients were allowed to have had prior anti-PD-1, anti-PD-L1 or anti-CTLA-4 therapy, and approximately 40% of the dose-escalation patients had previously received checkpoint inhibitors. A male proportion of 82.7% and a mean age of about 60 years, ranging from about 20 to 85, were recorded for the dose-escalation cohort. The point of sequencing TCRbeta in the periphery was to test whether ivuxolimab changed TCR sequence diversity and drove clonal T-cell expansion. Of the roughly 50 dose-escalation patients, hepatocellular carcinoma was present in 19, melanoma in some 15, renal cell carcinoma in 9 and head and neck cancer in 9. The monotherapy dose-escalation portion (N ≈ 50 patients) of the phase I ivuxolimab trial is reported in the paper. The investigation overall reported the following: At doses from 0.1 to 3.0 mg/kg, clonal expansion was seen in both CD4+ and CD8+ blood T cells between baseline and week 6. Low levels of normalized T-cell clonal expansion were also seen in some patients who did not respond. In partial responders in the 0.1-3.0 mg/kg groups, normalized peripheral clonal expansion was found to be among the lowest, especially among CD8+ T cells. The antigen specificity of the clonally expanded peripheral T cells was not determined. After ivuxolimab, expanded clones were on average more numerous among CD8+ T cells than among CD4+ T cells.

The trial excluded patients who had a history of autoimmune disease or who were on systemic immunosuppression. In every dose cohort, peripheral blood was drawn for TCR sequencing at baseline, cycle 4 day 1, and cycle 7 day 1. The samples were taken from a phase I, first-in-human, multicenter, open-label dose-escalation trial of ivuxolimab. Adults with locally advanced or metastatic melanoma, renal cell carcinoma, hepatocellular carcinoma or head and neck squamous cell carcinoma were enrolled in the trial. Before TCR sequencing, CD4+ and CD8+ T cells were separately sorted from peripheral blood. Relative to germline, V is 2 bases shorter and J is 6 bases shorter, with 13 bases between their ends. The CDR3 starts with the cysteine, ends with the phenylalanine, and has 15 residues. Only the CDR3 region is kept as DNA, spanning 45 bases read in frame from base 1. The germline V gene (reference sequence) specifies PRHDT as CDR1 and FYEKMQ as CDR2.

To sequence the TCRbeta CDR3 region, genomic DNA was isolated from the sorted cells. TCRbeta CDR3 regions were sequenced using the immunoSEQ Assay. TCRdb's version of the immuneACCESS table is confined to in-frame rearrangements and falls short of the full clone set. An unresolved V gene accounts for under half of the shortfall where checked; the remainder is of unknown origin. Across this sample there are under 70,000 clones, with approximately 85% seen only once. The ten largest make up 2% to 2.5% of the sample. The sequence derives from an adult with an advanced solid tumor such as melanoma, head and neck, liver or kidney cancer. The material was CD4+ or CD8+ T cells sorted from blood, obtained in a trial of the OX40 agonist ivuxolimab. The chain joins TRBV13 to TRBJ1-4; a confident D gene designation cannot be given. The CDR3 protein sequence reads: CASSLKRTGDEKLFF. The nucleotide sequence reads TGTGCCAGCAGCTTAAAGAGGACGGGAGATGAAAAACTGTTTTTT.